Listed below are T cell receptor beta chains from one sample, sequenced in a study of cytomegalovirus exposure and HLA in healthy donors. The repertoire was sequenced with immunoSEQ multiplex PCR; TCRdb's copy has only in-frame clones and lacks some. The sample yields approximately 78,000 clones, 70% to 85% seen once. The sequenced sample consisted of PBMCs. These receptors were obtained from a woman aged 45-59 years in good health and CMV-seronegative. The CDR3 runs from the conserved cysteine through the conserved F or W. D genes are given only for firm matches. The listing skips clone size in some rows; elsewhere it reads once, few, many or a size class.

J gene,V gene,D gene,clone size,CDR3 length,CDR3 DNA,CDR3 protein
TRBJ2-1,TRBV7-9,TRBD2,.,14,TGTGCCAGCAGCTTACTAGCGGGAGTCAATGAGCAGTTCTTC,CASSLLAGVNEQFF
TRBJ2-3,TRBV28,.,.,14,TGTGCCAGCAGTTTATCGTTGACACCCAATACGCAGTATTTT,CASSLSLTPNTQYF
TRBJ2-2,TRBV9,TRBD2,.,17,TGTGCCAGCAGCAAGGGACTAGCGGGGACCAACACCGGGGAGCTGTTTTTT,CASSKGLAGTNTGELFF
TRBJ1-1,TRBV7-6,.,.,17,TGTGCCAGCAGCTTCCCATTAGAACAGGACGCGAACACTGAAGCTTTCTTT,CASSFPLEQDANTEAFF
TRBJ1-5,TRBV28,.,.,14,TGTGCCAGCAGTTTTGTACAGGGCACTCAGCCCCAGCATTTT,CASSFVQGTQPQHF
TRBJ1-5,TRBV5-6,.,.,13,TGTGCCAGCAGCCGGACAGTCAATCAGCCCCAGCATTTT,CASSRTVNQPQHF
TRBJ2-3,TRBV29-1,.,few,14,TGCAGCGTTTCAGGGAAAGTTGAGTCAGATACGCAGTATTTT,CSVSGKVESDTQYF
TRBJ2-3,TRBV2,.,.,14,TGTGCCAGCAATGGAGAGCCTAGCACAGATACGCAGTATTTT,CASNGEPSTDTQYF
TRBJ2-1,TRBV4-1,.,.,13,TGCGCCAGCAGCCAGTGGGAGTACAATGAGCAGTTCTTC,CASSQWEYNEQFF
TRBJ1-4,TRBV6-5,TRBD1,.,12,TGTGCCAGCAGTTCGAAGACAGGGGAGCAAGTTTTT,CASSSKTGEQVF
TRBJ1-1,TRBV9,TRBD1,few,15,TGTGCCAGCAGCGCCCGGGACAGACCGAACACTGAAGCTTTCTTT,CASSARDRPNTEAFF
TRBJ2-7,TRBV9,TRBD2,.,15,TGTGCCAGCAGCGTAGACGGGCTAGCGGGAGTCGAGCAGTACTTC,CASSVDGLAGVEQYF
TRBJ1-1,TRBV11-2,.,.,17,TGTGCCAGCAGCTCGGGCGGGGGGAGGGACATGAACACTGAAGCTTTCTTT,CASSSGGGRDMNTEAFF
TRBJ2-7,TRBV28,.,.,14,TGTGCCAGCACCCAAGGGGTCTCAGCCTACGAGCAGTACTTC,CASTQGVSAYEQYF
TRBJ2-5,TRBV5-1,.,.,16,TGCGCCAGCAGCTTGGAACAGGGCACCTACGAAGAGACCCAGTACTTC,CASSLEQGTYEETQYF
TRBJ1-2,TRBV6-1,.,.,13,TGTGCCAGCAGGGTGGGACTGATCTATGGCTACACCTTC,CASRVGLIYGYTF
TRBJ2-3,TRBV25-1,.,.,14,TGTGCCAGCAGTGAATTCGGGGTAACGGATACGCAGTATTTT,CASSEFGVTDTQYF
TRBJ1-2,TRBV7-9,TRBD1,.,17,TGTGCCAGCAGCCCATCCGGGACAGGGGGCCCTAACTATGGCTACACCTTC,CASSPSGTGGPNYGYTF
TRBJ1-2,TRBV2,TRBD1,.,15,TGTGCCAGCAGTGAAGCGTCTTCCAGGGGGATTGGCTACACCTTC,CASSEASSRGIGYTF
TRBJ2-1,TRBV6-1,.,few,13,TGTGCCAGCAGTTTGGCAGCCAGGTATGAGCAGTTCTTC,CASSLAARYEQFF
TRBJ1-4,TRBV6-5,.,.,13,TGTGCCAGCAGTGCCCCGGGTAATGAAAAACTGTTTTTT,CASSAPGNEKLFF
TRBJ2-1,TRBV18,TRBD2,.,17,TGTGCCAGCTCACCGGCCGGCGGAGCGGGAGGGAGGAATGAGCAGTTCTTC,CASSPAGGAGGRNEQFF
TRBJ1-1,TRBV5-1,TRBD1,.,13,TGCGCCAGCAGCTGGGACAGGGGAACTGAAGCTTTCTTT,CASSWDRGTEAFF
TRBJ2-7,TRBV9,TRBD2,.,16,TGTGCCAGCAGCTCTAGTAGACTAGCGGAGACCTACGAGCAGTACTTC,CASSSSRLAETYEQYF
TRBJ2-5,TRBV5-1,TRBD1,once,15,TGCGCCAGCAGCGGGGACAGAGTTTCCCAAGAGACCCAGTACTTC,CASSGDRVSQETQYF
TRBJ2-5,TRBV5-5,TRBD1,.,13,TGTGCCAGCAGCGGGGGACAGTCAGAGACCCAGTACTTC,CASSGGQSETQYF
TRBJ2-3,TRBV7-9,.,.,15,TGTGCCAGCAGCTTAACGGGAGCTTTCACAGATACGCAGTATTTT,CASSLTGAFTDTQYF
TRBJ2-1,TRBV29-1,.,.,10,TGCAGCGTGGGGCCCAATGAGCAGTTCTTC,CSVGPNEQFF
TRBJ2-3,TRBV5-1,.,.,16,TGCGCCAGCAGCGTGGGGCAGGGGGGAATAGGAGATACGCAGTATTTT,CASSVGQGGIGDTQYF
TRBJ2-7,TRBV6-1,.,once,13,TGTGCCAGCAGTCTACAGGGTTTCGACGAGCAGTACTTC,CASSLQGFDEQYF
TRBJ1-3,TRBV30,.,.,14,TGTGCCTGGAGCTGGCAGGGTGTTGGAAACACCATATATTTT,CAWSWQGVGNTIYF
TRBJ2-3,TRBV5-6,TRBD2,.,16,TGTGCCAGCAGCTTGCAACTAGCGGGAGGACTCGATACGCAGTATTTT,CASSLQLAGGLDTQYF
TRBJ1-6,TRBV5-1,TRBD1,few,15,TGCGCCAGCAGCTTGGGGACAGGGGCGGGATCACCCCTCCACTTT,CASSLGTGAGSPLHF
TRBJ1-1,TRBV7-2,.,.,15,TGTGCCAGCAGCTTAGGTGGGGCCATGAACACTGAAGCTTTCTTT,CASSLGGAMNTEAFF
TRBJ2-3,TRBV15,TRBD2,once,13,TGTGCCACCAGCATACGGGGGGCAGATACGCAGTATTTT,CATSIRGADTQYF
TRBJ1-1,TRBV5-6,TRBD1,.,13,TGTGCCAGCAGCCTGGGACAGGGGATTGAAGCTTTCTTT,CASSLGQGIEAFF
TRBJ2-7,TRBV13,.,.,15,TGTGCCAGCAGCCTCCAGGGACTTAGCGACTACGAGCAGTACTTC,CASSLQGLSDYEQYF
TRBJ1-2,TRBV4-2,.,.,13,TGTGCCAGCAGCCAGGAGCAGTTCTATGGCTACACCTTC,CASSQEQFYGYTF
TRBJ2-1,TRBV10-3,.,.,15,TGTGCCATCAGACAAAAGGCAGTTGAGGACAATGAGCAGTTCTTC,CAIRQKAVEDNEQFF
TRBJ1-1,TRBV15,.,.,13,TGTGCCACCAGCAGAGCAATTAACACTGAAGCTTTCTTT,CATSRAINTEAFF
TRBJ2-1,TRBV27,TRBD2,.,14,TGTGCCAGCAGCCAAGGGACTAGCGGCAATGAGCAGTTCTTC,CASSQGTSGNEQFF
TRBJ1-2,TRBV10-3,TRBD1,.,11,TGTGCCGCCAGGGGGGACTATGGCTACACCTTC,CAARGDYGYTF
TRBJ1-5,TRBV19,.,.,13,TGTGCCAGTAACCTGGACCCGGGGCAGCCCCAGCATTTT,CASNLDPGQPQHF
TRBJ1-2,TRBV7-8,.,.,17,TGTGCCAGCAGCTTAGGGGCAGGGTCTAGACCTAACTATGGCTACACCTTC,CASSLGAGSRPNYGYTF
TRBJ1-6,TRBV7-2,TRBD1,.,15,TGTGCCAGCAGCGTGCCGGGACAGGGGGCTTCACCCCTCCACTTT,CASSVPGQGASPLHF
TRBJ2-2,TRBV7-9,TRBD1,.,16,TGTGCCAGCTCCGCGTACAGGGGGCGGGACACCGGGGAGCTGTTTTTT,CASSAYRGRDTGELFF
TRBJ2-7,TRBV27,TRBD1,.,14,TGTGCCAGCAGTTTGGGACAGGGGGCCTACGAGCAGTACTTC,CASSLGQGAYEQYF
TRBJ2-1,TRBV5-4,.,.,15,TGTGCCAGCAGCTTCGCCTTCGTGAGTTACAATGAGCAGTTCTTC,CASSFAFVSYNEQFF
TRBJ2-1,TRBV5-6,.,.,13,TGTGCCAGCAGCTTGGGTTGGGCGAATGAGCAGTTCTTC,CASSLGWANEQFF
TRBJ2-2,TRBV4-3,.,.,18,TGCGCCAGCAGCCAAGAAGCGAAAACAGGGCCAAACACCGGGGAGCTGTTTTTT,CASSQEAKTGPNTGELFF